The clone carrying this T cell receptor beta chain was seen once. What it binds is unknown. V lost 4 bases and J lost 0, with 26 bases in between. CDR1 is SGDLS and CDR2 is YYNGEE in the germline V gene. The CDR3 covers 20 residues. Unique molecular identifiers were present in the TCR beta cDNA libraries. TCRdb processed the PCR reads anew with MiXCR; each CDR3 protein has one entry. The profile covers a few hundred thousand distinct CDR3 sequences, with less than 40% appearing a single time and about an eighth taken by the ten largest. The data belong to a study of post-analysis software for immune sequencing data. Study as a whole: Recorded subtypes: relapsing-remitting, secondary progressive, progressive-relapsing; some patients unannotated. Study-wide findings and caveats: Patients used roughly five TRBV segments, including TRBV5-6, TRBV5-1 and TRBV20-1, more often than controls.

The chain couples TRBV9 to TRBJ1-5; no firm D call. The sequence derives from a girl between 5 and 17 years old with multiple sclerosis. Material for sequencing was blood. CDR3 loop: CASSPRTGSSTSGSNQPQHF. DNA for the CDR3: TGTGCCAGCAGCCCCCGGACGGGCTCTTCTACCTCGGGTAGCAATCAGCCCCAGCATTTT. The full variable domain, its missing parts supplied by reference TRBV9 and TRBJ1-5, is DSGVTQTPKHLITATGQRVTLRCSPRSGDLSVYWYQQSLDQGLQFLIQYYNGEERAKGNILERFSAQQFPDLHSELNLSSLELGDSALYFCASSPRTGSSTSGSNQPQHFGDGTRLSIL.